Below are 19 T cell receptor beta chains sequenced from a single sample in a study of CD8 T cells in ankylosing spondylitis. TCRdb reanalysed the 5' RACE reads using MiXCR and keeps one entry per CDR3 protein. The table lists about 190,000 distinct CDR3 sequences, approximately 12% of them singletons. Source material: blood, either unsorted or a sorted T cell fraction (not recorded which). These receptors were obtained from a female donor with ankylosing spondylitis or in good health (not recorded which).

This clonotype has a handful of counts. This chain connects TRBV12-3 or TRBV12-4 to TRBJ2-7; D tentatively fits TRBD1 or TRBD2 (7 bases each). The length of the CDR3 is 15 residues. V shed 2 bases and J shed 9 bases, with 20 bases lying between them. CDR3 DNA sequence: TGTGCCAGCAGTTTAAGGGGGGGAGGGGGCGCCGGGCAGTACTTC. Residues: CASSLRGGGGAGQYF.

This clonotype appeared many times. The chain employs TRBV5-1 and TRBJ2-3, with a weak D call TRBD1 (6 bases). The CDR3 runs to 14 residues. Germline assignment: CDR1 SGHRS and CDR2 YFSETQ. Trimming took 0 bases from V and 5 from J, leaving 10 bases between them. CDR3 in amino acids: CASSLDRAGDTQYF. The CDR3 DNA reads as TGCGCCAGCAGCTTGGACAGGGCGGGAGATACGCAGTATTTT.

V and J are TRBV9 and TRBJ2-7; the D gene is possibly TRBD2 (5 bases). CDR1 and CDR2 (germline): SGDLS, YYNGEE. The CDR3 is 14 residues long. The V end lost 0 bases, the J end lost 6 bases, and 13 bases lay between the germline ends. The CDR3 protein is CASSVAVGVSEQYF. CDR3 coding DNA: TGTGCCAGCAGCGTAGCGGTGGGAGTCTCCGAGCAGTACTTC. Full variable domain (remainder filled in from reference TRBV9 and TRBJ2-7): DSGVTQTPKHLITATGQRVTLRCSPRSGDLSVYWYQQSLDQGLQFLIQYYNGEERAKGNILERFSAQQFPDLHSELNLSSLELGDSALYFCASSVAVGVSEQYFGPGTRLTVT.

This clonotype was counted at least ten times. The chain has TRBV21-1 and TRBJ2-3; the tabulated D call, TRBD2, remains unverified against the DNA. TRBV21-1 is given as a pseudogene. The CDR3 spans 17 residues. The CDR3 region has the DNA TGTGCCAGCAGCAAACGGGTAGCGGGAGCTGTTACAGATACGCAGTATTTT. Encoded protein: CASSKRVAGAVTDTQYF.

This clonotype came up many times. The gene calls are TRBV18 and TRBJ2-3; D not resolved. CDR3 length equals 15 residues. V was shortened by 2 bases and J by 3 bases, with 12 bases between the two germline ends. The V gene's germline CDR1 is KGHSH and CDR2 LQKENI. The CDR3 nucleotides read TGTGCCAGCTCACCAAATACAGCTCAGACAGATACGCAGTATTTT. As protein: CASSPNTAQTDTQYF.

This clonotype was detected ten times or more. V usage is TRBV29-1 and J usage is TRBJ2-5; 7 bases map to TRBD1. Per the germline V gene, CDR1 is SQVTM and CDR2 is ANQGSEA. V shed 0 bases, J shed 5 bases, and the junction held 12 bases outside the gene matches. CDR3 length: 16 amino acids. CDR3 DNA: TGCAGCGTTGAAGATGACCCGCCAGGGGGTCGGGAGACCCAGTACTTC. Its translation is CSVEDDPPGGRETQYF.

Ten or more counts support this clonotype. The J gene is TRBJ2-7, the V gene TRBV5-1, with TRBD2 matching over 9 bases. This CDR3 has 15 residues. CDR1 SGHRS and CDR2 YFSETQ come from the germline V gene. Losses at the gene ends were 0 bases for V and 1 base for J; bases not matched to a gene: 2. The CDR3 sequence: CASSLALAGSYEQYF. In DNA form, the CDR3 reads TGCGCCAGCAGCTTGGCTCTAGCGGGGTCCTACGAGCAGTACTTC.

The genes are TRBV7-2 and TRBJ1-5; 7 bases map to TRBD1. V shed 3 bases and J 5 bases; nucleotides not matched to a gene: 7. Germline V gene sequence: CDR1 SGHTA, CDR2 FQGNSA. CDR3 length: 15 residues. The CDR3 DNA reads as TGTGCCAGCAGCTTCAGGGCAGGGGGTGATCAGCCCCAGCATTTT. Amino acids: CASSFRAGGDQPQHF.

For this clonotype: A much larger clonotype is one base distant, so this may be a read error. The V call is TRBV2, the J call TRBJ1-4; tentative D call: TRBD1 (6 bases). This CDR3 is 10 amino acids long. Germline V CDR1 and CDR2: SNHLY, FYNNEI. The DNA for the CDR3 is TGTGTCAGCCGGACAGTGAAACTGTTTTTT. Residues: CVSRTVKLFF.

This clonotype has ten or more counts. CDR3 protein: CASSSTIRQFF. CDR3 DNA: TGTGCCAGCAGTTCGACTATTAGGCAGTTCTTC. This rearrangement joins TRBV6-2 or TRBV6-3 to TRBJ2-1, with D possibly TRBD2 on 5 matching bases. V was trimmed by 4 bases and J by 12 bases, leaving 10 bases between them. CDR3 length equals 11 residues. CDR1 and CDR2 from the germline V gene are MNHEY and SVGEGT.

There are a few counts of this clonotype. This chain joins TRBV12-3 or TRBV12-4 and TRBJ1-5; TRBD1 matches 10 bases. The CDR3 length is 17 residues. Trimming at V came to 5 bases and at J to 0 bases, leaving 7 bases not matched to a gene. CDR3 in amino acids: CASSPWTGGNSNQPQHF. DNA for the CDR3: TGTGCCAGCAGTCCATGGACAGGGGGGAATAGCAATCAGCCCCAGCATTTT.

This clonotype was detected ten times or more. The chain couples TRBV10-3 to TRBJ2-1; D is possibly TRBD1 or TRBD2 (6 bases each). This CDR3 spans 15 amino acids. V lost 4 bases to trimming and J lost 6 bases, with 16 bases between them. Germline CDR1 ENHRY, CDR2 SYGVKD. Here the CDR3 DNA reads TGTGCCATCAGTGTTACAGGGCTGGGGGGCAATGAGCAGTTCTTC. Residues: CAISVTGLGGNEQFF.

At least ten counts were recorded for this clonotype. This chain uses TRBV12-3 or TRBV12-4 with TRBJ2-5; the match to TRBD2 covers 7 bases. V lost 0 bases and J lost 5; bases outside the gene matches: 3. The CDR3 covers 14 residues. The DNA for the CDR3 is TGTGCCAGCAGTTTAGCCGGGACTACCGAGACCCAGTACTTC. The encoded protein is CASSLAGTTETQYF.

The V call is TRBV12-3 or TRBV12-4, the J call TRBJ2-7, with TRBD1 identical over 8 bases. This CDR3 comprises 14 residues. J lost 7 bases, V lost 6 bases, and 11 bases had no gene match. The CDR3 loop reads CASREGQASGEQYF. The DNA of the CDR3 is TGTGCCAGCAGAGAGGGACAGGCTTCCGGGGAGCAGTACTTC.

This clonotype was seen at least ten times. V usage is TRBV6-2 or TRBV6-3 and J usage is TRBJ2-7; perhaps TRBD2 as D (7 bases). Trimming left V 1 base short and J 2 bases short, with 9 bases between. This CDR3 spans 14 amino acids. Germline CDR1 reads MNHEY; CDR2 reads SVGEGT. The CDR3 loop is CASSYWEGAYEQYF. The CDR3 nucleotides read TGTGCCAGCAGTTACTGGGAGGGGGCCTACGAGCAGTACTTC.

The sample holds many counts of this clonotype. The V call is TRBV7-2, the J call TRBJ2-2; D is unclear. Germline CDR1 is SGHTA and CDR2 is FQGNSA. V was clipped by 5 bases and J by 6 bases, with 10 bases between them. This CDR3 region has 13 residues. CDR3 DNA: TGTGCCAGCAGCCAAGAACGGCCCGGGGAGCTGTTTTTT. Its protein is CASSQERPGELFF.

This chain uses TRBV7-2 with TRBJ1-3; D is uncertain. Per germline, CDR1 SGHTA and CDR2 FQGNSA. Trimming pared 0 bases from V and 8 bases from J, leaving 11 bases between. The CDR3 spans 14 residues. Here the CDR3 reads CASSLAPSPDTIYF. For the CDR3, the DNA is TGTGCCAGCAGCTTAGCCCCCTCTCCGGACACCATATATTTT.

This clonotype was seen repeatedly, ten times or more. The CDR3: CASSPDSLGTDTQYF. The CDR3 coding sequence is TGTGCCAGCAGCCCGGACAGCTTGGGCACAGATACGCAGTATTTT. This rearrangement joins TRBV7-2 to TRBJ2-3; maybe TRBD1 (6 bases). CDR3 length equals 15 residues. V gave up 5 bases and J gave up 1 base, with 13 bases separating them. The germline V gene has CDR1 SGHTA and CDR2 FQGNSA.

This chain links TRBV12-3 or TRBV12-4 with TRBJ2-4; D may correspond to TRBD1 or TRBD2 (6 bases each). V gave up 3 bases and J gave up 9 bases, with 18 bases separating them. The CDR3 has 15 amino acids. The CDR3 region has the DNA TGTGCCAGCAGTTTGGGTCCGGGGGCGATGGGCATTCAGTACTTC. Its translation: CASSLGPGAMGIQYF.